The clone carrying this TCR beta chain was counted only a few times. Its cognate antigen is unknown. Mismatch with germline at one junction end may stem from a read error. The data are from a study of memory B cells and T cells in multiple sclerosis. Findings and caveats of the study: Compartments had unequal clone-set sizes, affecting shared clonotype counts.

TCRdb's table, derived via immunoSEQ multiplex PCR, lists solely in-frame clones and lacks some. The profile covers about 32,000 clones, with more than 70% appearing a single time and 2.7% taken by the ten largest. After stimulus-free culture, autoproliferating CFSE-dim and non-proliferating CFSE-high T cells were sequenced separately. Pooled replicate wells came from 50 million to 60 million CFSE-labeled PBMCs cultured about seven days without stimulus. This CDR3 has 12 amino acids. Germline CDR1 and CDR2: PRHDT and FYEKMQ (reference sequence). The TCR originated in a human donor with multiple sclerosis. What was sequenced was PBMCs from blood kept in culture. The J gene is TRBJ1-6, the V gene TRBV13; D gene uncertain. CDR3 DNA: TGTGCCAGCAGCTCCCCGGCGTCACGCCTCCACTTT. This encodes CASSSPASRLHF.